One and the same sample provided the 3 T cell receptor beta chains below, sequenced in a study of T cell clonality in common variable immunodeficiency (dated by TCRdb to 2015 to 2017). The receptor library was made with the immunoSEQ multiplex PCR assay. TCRdb carries this immuneACCESS record with in-frame sequences only. Its versions omit some clonotypes, under half of them owing to an unresolved V gene in the studies checked, with the rest unexplained. The sample comprises about 37,000 clones, and every one was counted more than once. Of the sample, 0.75% to 1% falls within the top ten clones. Sequencing input: peripheral blood mononuclear cells. The receptors shown here come from a person aged 18-69 years in good health.

This clone came up many times. The sequence runs out 3 residues before the end of the CDR3; the remainder is reconstructed from the germline J gene. The chain is built from TRBV4-1 and TRBJ1-2, with D unclear. The CDR3 has 14 amino acids. Germline V gene sequence: CDR1 MGHRA, CDR2 YSYEKL. V was clipped by 1 base and J by 1 base, with 7 bases between them. The CDR3 here is CASSQAEGNYGYTF. CDR3 DNA, as far as it was read: TGCGCCAGCAGCCAAGCAGAGGGTAACTATGGC.

This clone was picked up many times. Read coverage stops 3 residues before the CDR3 terminus; the germline J gene supplies the remainder. The chain has TRBV30 and TRBJ1-1; a weak D match, TRBD1 (5 bases). V shed 7 bases and J shed 1 base, with 10 bases lying between them. CDR1 and CDR2 from the germline V gene are GTSNPN and SVGIG (reference sequence). This CDR3 comprises 12 residues. The part of the CDR3 DNA that was read is TGTGCCTACGCGCAGGGGAACACTGAA. Its protein is CAYAQGNTE. The CDR3, in full, reads CAYAQGNTEAFF.

This clone was recorded at least ten times. Germline is not matched at one junction end, which may reflect a read error. Sequencing ends 3 residues short of the CDR3 end; the germline J gene provides the rest. The genes are TRBV4-2 and TRBJ2-6; weak D call: TRBD1 (5 bases). Germline assignment: CDR1 LGHNA and CDR2 YNFKEQ. The CDR3 loop spans 18 amino acids. The DNA read from the CDR3 is TGCGCCAGCAGCCAAGAATTTGACAGAACCTCTGGGGCCAACGTC. Translating it yields CASSQEFDRTSGANV. The full CDR3 protein reads CASSQEFDRTSGANVLTF.